This T cell receptor (beta chain) was retrieved from a study of T cell changes during pregnancy in multiple sclerosis. Measured with immunoSEQ multiplex PCR; TCRdb has only the in-frame clones, and not every one. The sample lists 45,000 to 70,000 clones, 92% occurring once. The germline CDR1 and CDR2 sequences are SGDLS and YYNGEE. The J segment lost 6 bases and the V segment lost 1 base, leaving 9 bases of the junction unmatched. This CDR3 has 17 residues. V gene TRBV9 combines with J gene TRBJ2-1; 11 bases align to TRBD1. The receptor was derived from a female donor with multiple sclerosis, enrolled in a pregnancy study. The input for sequencing was CD4+ T cells from peripheral blood mononuclear cells, taken in the second trimester of pregnancy. The CDR3 region is CASSVQFGTGGGNEQFF. CDR3 DNA: TGTGCCAGCAGCGTACAGTTTGGGACAGGGGGGGGCAATGAGCAGTTCTTC. Full variable domain (rest looked up from reference TRBV9 and TRBJ2-1): DSGVTQTPKHLITATGQRVTLRCSPRSGDLSVYWYQQSLDQGLQFLIQYYNGEERAKGNILERFSAQQFPDLHSELNLSSLELGDSALYFCASSVQFGTGGGNEQFFGPGTRLTVL.